Given below is one T cell receptor beta chain in context. This clonotype appeared many times. Its antigen is unknown. Base qualities were left out, and no much larger clone turns up one base away. The data are from a study of Graves' ophthalmopathy and Graves' hyperthyroidism (dated by TCRdb to 2016 to 2018). Regarding the research as a whole: Peripheral blood samples were taken at the time of initial diagnosis, before any treatment was given. In total, 135 blood samples were TCR-sequenced: under 45 ophthalmopathy, roughly 77 hyperthyroidism and roughly 17 hyperthyroidism-to-ophthalmopathy patients. An independent validation cohort comprised 18 hyperthyroidism patients and around 16 patients who later progressed from hyperthyroidism to ophthalmopathy. To explore V-J signatures that separate ophthalmopathy from hyperthyroidism, a discovery set of about a hundred patients was enrolled, consisting of about 45 with ophthalmopathy and around 57 with stable hyperthyroidism. The study used TCR beta repertoire signatures to distinguish Graves' ophthalmopathy from Graves' hyperthyroidism and to predict progression to ophthalmopathy. Following sampling, methimazole starting at 30 mg daily was administered to hyperthyroidism patients, and high-dose intravenous methylprednisolone was administered to ophthalmopathy patients. In over 5 hyperthyroidism patients, the T-cell repertoire of thyroid tissue was compared with the T-cell repertoire of blood.

Patients with ophthalmopathy had moderately to severely active disease, with a Clinical Activity Score of 3 or more, a NOSPECS grade of 4 or more, and a disease duration of less than 3 months. Patients were excluded if they had other autoimmune diseases, uncontrolled infections, pregnancy or lactation. Clinical symptoms, serum thyroxine, TRAb, thyroid ultrasound and orbital computed tomography formed the basis of the diagnosis. Using Ficoll-Paque density gradient centrifugation, PBMCs were isolated from about 9.4 ml of fresh peripheral blood. Trizol reagent was used to extract the total RNA, and its quality was then checked on an Agilent 2100 Bioanalyzer. Summary of the overall study and its limitations: Most of the expanded thyroid clonotypes with a frequency above 0.001 were also detected in blood, and it was suggested that the thyroid immune response may be reflected by blood repertoires. In validation, the model predicted ophthalmopathy progression with over 60% sensitivity and approximately 78% specificity; fewer than 15 predicted patients were CT-confirmed with GO in a median of about 7.1 months. Sample size was not statistically predetermined, and group allocation was not concealed from the investigators. The 13-signature model separated ophthalmopathy from stable hyperthyroidism with approximately 90% sensitivity and about 81% specificity in cross-validation, and 80%/75% in the test set.

For repertoire sequencing, TCR beta CDR3 regions were amplified from RNA transcripts. The first round of RT-PCR was done with HTBI primers and the Qiagen OneStep RT-PCR kit, and was followed by a second round of multiplex PCR, then size selection and purification. Sequencing of the libraries was carried out on an Illumina HiSeq2000 in paired-end mode with 100 bp reads. The source study handled its data this way. SOAPnuke was used for read processing, and reads with adapters, uncalled bases, a mean Phred below 15, or no exact constant-primer or identifier match were discarded. COPE v1.2.5 was used to merge the high-quality paired reads. Each unique nucleotide sequence was treated as a clonotype, and MiTCR v1.1 was used to align the clonotypes to the IMGT TRB V, D and J references. Analysis was restricted to V-J combinations with a frequency above 0.0001, which covered over 98% of repertoires. A TCR clonal expansion and chaos score per V-J combination was defined as the ratio of F50 clonal expansion to chaos observed in the TCRdist matrix. Welch's t-statistics and random forest were used to narrow the features down to about a dozen V-J combinations, which were then fed into a naive Bayes classifier. The Morisita-Horn index was used to measure how similar the thyroid and blood repertoires were. TCRdb reprocessing: public reads trimmed at Q25 with fastp, clones called with MiXCR, in-frame beta chains kept. All rows with the same CDR3 protein become a single entry with the most common DNA and genes. TCRdb, not the original authors, processed these V and J calls. For this sample the table gives under 350,000 distinct CDR3 sequences, of which roughly 15% were detected only once. The ten largest clonotypes hold 10% to 15% of the sample.

For this chain, trimming is 5 bases at the V end and 3 bases at the J end, and the number of junction bases without a gene match is 6. Including cysteine and phenylalanine, the CDR3 has 14 amino acids. CDR3 DNA only is kept here, 42 bases in frame from base 1. CDR1 and CDR2 were assigned from the germline V gene as MDHEN and SYDVKM. The chain is encoded by TRBV28 joined to TRBJ2-7; 8 middle bases align to TRBD2. Material for sequencing was peripheral blood. This sequence was found in an adult man with Graves' ophthalmopathy. CDR3 reads: CASSHPAGGYEQYF. The DNA is as follows: TGTGCCAGCAGTCACCCCGCGGGAGGCTACGAGCAGTACTTC.